The rows below give T cell receptor beta chains drawn from one sample of a study of OX40 agonist ivuxolimab in advanced cancers. Produced via immunoSEQ multiplex PCR; TCRdb's table is partial and in-frame only. Among approximately 29,000 clones listed, 79% were seen once. The sequencing here drew on CD4+ or CD8+ T cells sorted from blood, taken in a trial of the OX40 agonist ivuxolimab. The receptor set was obtained from an adult with an advanced solid tumor such as melanoma, head and neck, liver or kidney cancer. The CDR3 runs from the conserved cysteine through the conserved F or W. A D gene is named only where the DNA matches it firmly. Clone size is not always given. Where it is, it says once, few, many or a class for expanded clones.

V: TRBV19
J: TRBJ1-6
D: NA
size: NA
CDR3: CASSTPNSPLHF
DNA: TGTGCCAGTAGTACCCCCAATTCACCCCTCCACTTT

V: TRBV5-6
J: TRBJ1-2
D: TRBD1
size: NA
CDR3: CASSQVGQGNYGYTF
DNA: TGTGCCAGCAGCCAGGTGGGACAGGGTAACTATGGCTACACCTTC

V: TRBV5-6
J: TRBJ1-2
D: NA
size: NA
CDR3: CASSLLEGRSYTF
DNA: TGTGCCAGCAGCTTGCTCGAAGGCCGGAGCTACACCTTC

V: TRBV29-1
J: TRBJ2-7
D: TRBD1
size: NA
CDR3: CSVDLWGTAGYEQYF
DNA: TGCAGCGTTGATCTCTGGGGGACAGCCGGCTACGAGCAGTACTTC

V: TRBV14
J: TRBJ2-5
D: NA
size: NA
CDR3: CASSRDLATQYF
DNA: TGTGCCAGCAGCCGTGACTTGGCGACCCAGTACTTC

V: TRBV7-8
J: TRBJ2-1
D: NA
size: NA
CDR3: CGLLASSGEQFF
DNA: TGTGGCCTACTTGCATCGAGCGGTGAGCAGTTCTTC

V: TRBV7-2
J: TRBJ2-2
D: NA
size: NA
CDR3: CASSLEGKFTRDTGELFF
DNA: TGTGCCAGCAGCTTAGAAGGGAAATTTACTCGGGACACCGGGGAGCTGTTTTTT

V: TRBV6-1
J: TRBJ2-1
D: NA
size: NA
CDR3: CASSDGRGLVGSYNEQFF
DNA: TGTGCCAGCAGTGATGGAAGAGGGTTGGTAGGTTCCTACAATGAGCAGTTCTTC

V: TRBV10-1
J: TRBJ1-1
D: TRBD1
size: NA
CDR3: CASSERTGGGTEAFF
DNA: TGCGCCAGCAGTGAGCGAACAGGGGGTGGTACTGAAGCTTTCTTT

V: TRBV5-1
J: TRBJ1-1
D: TRBD1
size: NA
CDR3: CASSLGQGGNTEAFF
DNA: TGCGCCAGCAGCTTGGGACAGGGAGGAAACACTGAAGCTTTCTTT

V: TRBV6-5
J: TRBJ1-2
D: NA
size: NA
CDR3: CASSYQGLIYGYTF
DNA: TGTGCCAGCAGTTACCAGGGACTAATCTATGGCTACACCTTC

V: TRBV2
J: TRBJ2-7
D: TRBD2
size: NA
CDR3: CASSEARAGSYEQYF
DNA: TGTGCCAGCAGTGAAGCGCGAGCGGGGAGCTACGAGCAGTACTTC

V: TRBV30
J: TRBJ1-2
D: TRBD1
size: once
CDR3: CAWSRGQGPNYGYTF
DNA: TGTGCCTGGAGCCGAGGACAGGGTCCTAACTATGGCTACACCTTC

V: TRBV6-1
J: TRBJ1-5
D: NA
size: NA
CDR3: CASTAGWAQPQHF
DNA: TGTGCCAGCACTGCAGGGTGGGCTCAGCCCCAGCATTTT

V: TRBV27
J: TRBJ2-6
D: NA
size: NA
CDR3: CASSPPSEGANVLTF
DNA: TGTGCCAGCAGTCCGCCGTCCGAGGGGGCCAACGTCCTGACTTTC

V: TRBV5-4
J: TRBJ2-7
D: NA
size: NA
CDR3: CASSVRPYEQYF
DNA: TGTGCCAGCAGTGTGAGGCCCTACGAGCAGTACTTC

V: TRBV2
J: TRBJ1-1
D: TRBD1
size: NA
CDR3: CASSGTGRVTEAFF
DNA: TGTGCCAGCAGTGGGACAGGGAGGGTCACTGAAGCTTTCTTT

V: TRBV6-1
J: TRBJ2-7
D: TRBD2
size: NA
CDR3: CASSAWTSGYEQYF
DNA: TGTGCCAGCAGTGCCTGGACTAGCGGGTACGAGCAGTACTTC